Following are 11 T cell receptor beta chains from one sample sequenced in a study of regulatory T cells in long-lasting Graves disease (dated by TCRdb to about 2021). Explained via the paper, the time point label denotes: newly diagnosed GD, antithyroid drugs for less than 3 months. For both TCR sequencing and RNA sequencing, RNA was extracted from PBMCs in TRIzol. The library relied on multiplex PCR. Instrument on record: Illumina HiSeq 4000. TCR beta libraries were built with iRepertoire HTBI primers and Arm-PCR amplification of CDR3 regions. TCRdb handled the public reads itself, with Q25 trimming in fastp and clone calling in MiXCR, and kept productive beta chains. A single entry per CDR3 protein holds the most common genes and DNA from its merged rows. The sample table contains a few hundred thousand distinct CDR3 sequences; only one count was recorded for 15% to 20% of them. The ten largest account for 30% of the sample.

These sequences were also reported in another study, on T cells in Graves' hyperthyroidism and ophthalmopathy.

The sample consisted of peripheral blood mononuclear cells (PBMCs), taken at new diagnosis, from a patient treated with antithyroid drugs. The source of these receptors is a man between 40 and 49 years old with Graves disease. Donor details come from another sample of the same person, matched by shared clones.

The chain links TRBV6-2 or TRBV6-3 to TRBJ2-2, with unresolved D. Trimming cost V 2 bases and J 6 bases, with 10 bases left between them. The germline V gene has CDR1 MNHEY and CDR2 SVGEGT. The CDR3 has 14 residues. The CDR3 reads CASSYGPGSGELFF. The CDR3 DNA follows: TGTGCCAGCAGTTACGGTCCTGGGTCCGGGGAGCTGTTTTTT.

Details on this clonotype: Given the absence of the conserved phenylalanine or tryptophan at the CDR3 end, a read error is likely. This sequence joins TRBV5-1 and TRBJ2-1; D is possibly TRBD1 (5 bases). V shed 0 bases and J shed 6 bases, with 10 bases lying between them. Germline V gives CDR1 SGHRS, CDR2 YFSETQ. This CDR3 is built from 14 residues. The DNA of the CDR3 is TGCGCCAGCAGCTTGGCCGATAGGGGCAATGAGCAGTTCTTA. Protein: CASSLADRGNEQFL.

This clonotype was counted many times. V usage is TRBV20-1 and J usage is TRBJ1-1; 7 positions match TRBD1. V dropped 0 bases and J dropped 10; count of bases not matched to a gene: 8. This CDR3 region has 13 residues. Germline loops: CDR1 DFQATT, CDR2 SNEGSKA (reference sequence). The CDR3 coding sequence is TGCAGTGCTAGAGAGACGCAGGGGGAGGGAGCTTTCTTT. Translating it yields CSARETQGEGAFF.

There are many counts of this clonotype. DNA of the CDR3: TGTGCCAGCAGTGAAACCCTAGCGGGGGGGCCGTGGGCCAAAAACATTCAGTACTTC. Translating it yields CASSETLAGGPWAKNIQYF. The chain employs TRBV2 and TRBJ2-4; 12 nucleotides line up with TRBD2. The V gene end was trimmed by 2 bases and the J gene end by 1 base; junction bases not matched to a gene: 9. Germline V CDR1 and CDR2: SNHLY, FYNNEI. The CDR3 extends over 19 amino acids.

This clonotype was picked up many times. The chain recombines TRBV7-2 with TRBJ2-1; the D is unclear. The ends were cut back, 3 bases at V and 0 bases at J, with 6 bases in the middle. The CDR3 has 14 amino acids. Per the germline V gene, CDR1 is SGHTA and CDR2 is FQGNSA. As DNA, the CDR3 is TGTGCCAGCAGCTTCGATTCCTCCTACAATGAGCAGTTCTTC. Amino acid sequence: CASSFDSSYNEQFF.

In this sample, this clonotype turned up many times. The J gene is TRBJ2-1, the V gene TRBV5-1; D is perhaps TRBD1 or TRBD2 (7 bases each). This CDR3 region has 14 residues. Trimming cost V 3 bases and J 12 bases, with 19 bases left between them. Per germline, CDR1 SGHRS and CDR2 YFSETQ. The CDR3 DNA reads TGCGCCAGCAGCTCTTCAGGGGGGGGGCCAGGGCAGTTCTTC. Its translation is CASSSSGGGPGQFF.

At least ten counts were recorded for this clonotype. V is TRBV9 and J is TRBJ2-7; 11 bases fit TRBD1. This CDR3 has 15 amino acids. Losses at the gene ends were 2 bases for V and 3 bases for J; bases not matched to a gene: 4. CDR1 and CDR2 from the germline V gene are SGDLS and YYNGEE. CDR3 sequence reads: CASSVGTGGLYEQYF. As DNA, the CDR3 is TGTGCCAGCAGCGTCGGGACAGGGGGGCTCTACGAGCAGTACTTC.

This clonotype was detected only a few times. The rearrangement uses TRBV20-1 and TRBJ2-1; TRBD2 matches at 8 bases. The germline CDR1 and CDR2 sequences are DFQATT and SNEGSKA (reference sequence). The V and J ends lost 6 bases and 2 bases, in that order; junction bases with no gene match: 6. This CDR3 has 14 amino acids. CDR3 amino acids: CSATYGGAYNEQFF. DNA of the CDR3: TGCAGTGCCACCTACGGGGGGGCCTACAATGAGCAGTTCTTC.

V and J are TRBV6-1 and TRBJ2-3; 10 nucleotides align to TRBD2. V gave up 5 bases and J gave up 5 bases; unmatched junction bases: 7. The germline gives CDR1 MNHNS, CDR2 SASEGT. The CDR3 is 15 residues long. The CDR3 nucleotides are TGTGCCAGCAGTCCCGGGGCTAGCGGGGGAGATACGCAGTATTTT. Amino acids: CASSPGASGGDTQYF.

This sequence joins TRBV27 and TRBJ1-2; D uncertain. CDR1 is MNHEY, CDR2 SMNVEV, per germline (reference sequence). With 6 bases removed from V and 2 bases from J, the gap between germline ends came to 22 bases. CDR3 length equals 17 residues. The CDR3 DNA follows: TGTGCCAGCAGCGAAGCCCCCCTCTCCTTGGGCAACTATGGCTACACCTTC. This sequence encodes CASSEAPLSLGNYGYTF.

This clonotype came up many times. The chain employs TRBV10-3 and TRBJ2-3; D unresolved. Germline lookup yields CDR1 ENHRY and CDR2 SYGVKD. The CDR3 totals 11 residues. Trimming cost V 8 bases and J 6 bases, with 9 bases left between them. For the CDR3, the DNA is TGTGCCATCCGCTCGGCGGATACGCAGTATTTT. As protein: CAIRSADTQYF.